This T cell receptor (beta chain) was documented in a study of blood T cell repertoires in COVID-19. About the study: Samples came from the United States, Italy and Spain, spanning acute and convalescent COVID-19. The analysed material was cDNA or gDNA that came from T cells, B-cell-depleted T cells, or PBMCs.

Unmatched junction bases numbered 12, after V lost 0 bases and J lost 5 bases. Germline V gives CDR1 LGHDT, CDR2 YNNKEL (reference sequence). CDR3 length equals 17 residues. Study members were between roughly 18 and 89 years old and lived in 24 US regions. Cohorts were assigned according to the clinical history that participants reported. Libraries were prepared by immunoSEQ multiplex PCR; TCRdb keeps only in-frame clonotypes and omits some of them. Of about 190,000 clones detected, around 83% appear once; the ten largest clones hold 3% to 3.5%. Sequences were obtained from PBMCs or T cells enriched from blood (not recorded which). The clonotype comes from a woman aged 25 to 39 who had been exposed to COVID-19. The V and J genes are TRBV3-1 (or the pseudogene TRBV3-2) and TRBJ2-5; 7 bases are shared with TRBD2. The CDR3 region has the DNA TGTGCCAGCAGCCAAGATGTGGGACTACGGGGGTCGGAGACCCAGTACTTC. Protein: CASSQDVGLRGSETQYF.